The sequence of this T cell receptor (beta chain) was determined in a study of control samples from healthy donors and cancer patients. The CDR3 is 17 residues long. Trimming at V came to 5 bases and at J to 1 base, leaving 14 bases not matched to a gene. Per germline, CDR1 SGHTA and CDR2 FQGNSA. Data came from immunoSEQ multiplex PCR; TCRdb stores just in-frame clones and leaves some out. There are around 200,000 clones in the sample; roughly 94% occur only once, and about 1.4% lies in the top ten. Sequenced sample: blood. The origin of this receptor is a man over 45 in good health. This chain links TRBV7-2 with TRBJ2-7; TRBD2 aligns across 7 bases. CDR3 amino acids: CASSHDPGGGTSYEQYF. CDR3 DNA: TGTGCCAGCAGCCACGACCCTGGGGGGGGGACTTCCTACGAGCAGTACTTC.